This is a list of T cell receptor beta chains from one sample in a study of OX40 agonist ivuxolimab in advanced cancers. Clones were read by immunoSEQ multiplex PCR, and TCRdb kept only the in-frame ones, dropping some. The table lists tens of thousands of clones, around 82% of them singletons. The source material was CD4+ or CD8+ T cells sorted from blood, sampled in a trial of the OX40 agonist ivuxolimab. The receptors here all came from an adult with an advanced solid tumor such as melanoma, head and neck, liver or kidney cancer. Each CDR3 is given with its conserved first and last residue. D genes are given only for firm matches. Size is stated for part of the rows, as once, few or many counts, or as a class when the clone is expanded.

len	j_gene	abundance	d_gene	v_gene	CDR3aa	CDR3nt
11	TRBJ1-2	.	.	TRBV19	CASRSGQGYTF	TGTGCCAGTAGATCCGGACAAGGCTACACCTTC
14	TRBJ2-3	once	.	TRBV7-9	CASSPVSSTDTQYF	TGTGCCAGCAGCCCCGTTTCGAGCACAGATACGCAGTATTTT
10	TRBJ1-2	.	.	TRBV20-1	CSAGEAGYTF	TGCAGTGCGGGAGAGGCTGGCTACACCTTC
15	TRBJ2-5	.	TRBD2	TRBV5-1	CASSLAAGDGETQYF	TGCGCCAGCAGCTTGGCAGCGGGGGATGGGGAGACCCAGTACTTC
13	TRBJ2-5	once	.	TRBV7-2	CASSLAVQETQYF	TGTGCCAGCAGCTTAGCAGTACAAGAGACCCAGTACTTC
16	TRBJ1-6	.	.	TRBV9	CASSVDPGFGNSPLHF	TGTGCCAGCAGCGTAGACCCAGGGTTCGGTAATTCACCCCTCCACTTT
15	TRBJ2-7	.	.	TRBV27	CASSPLVPGTYEQYF	TGTGCCAGCAGTCCTTTAGTCCCAGGGACCTACGAGCAGTACTTC
16	TRBJ2-2	.	.	TRBV7-2	CASSLVPVSNTGELFF	TGTGCCAGCAGCTTAGTGCCGGTCTCGAACACCGGGGAGCTGTTTTTT
13	TRBJ1-2	.	.	TRBV6-5	CASSKWGPYGYTF	TGTGCCAGCAGTAAATGGGGGCCCTATGGCTACACCTTC
15	TRBJ2-5	few	.	TRBV5-4	CASSFGLGGGRTQYF	TGTGCCAGCAGCTTCGGGTTGGGGGGAGGACGGACCCAGTACTTC
12	TRBJ1-1	.	TRBD1	TRBV6-6	CASSPTGDAAFF	TGTGCCAGCAGCCCCACAGGGGATGCAGCTTTCTTT
14	TRBJ1-3	.	TRBD1	TRBV7-2	CASSLGTGVNTIYF	TGTGCCAGCAGCTTAGGAACAGGGGTGAACACCATATATTTT
13	TRBJ2-5	.	.	TRBV5-1	CASSLTGTETQYF	TGCGCCAGCAGCTTGACAGGGACGGAGACCCAGTACTTC
17	TRBJ1-6	.	.	TRBV18	CASSPLDITANNSPLHF	TGTGCCAGCTCACCCCTCGATATCACAGCTAATAATTCACCCCTCCACTTT
14	TRBJ1-2	.	TRBD1	TRBV10-3	CAIREDRANYGYTF	TGTGCCATCAGGGAGGACAGGGCAAACTATGGCTACACCTTC
15	TRBJ2-2	.	TRBD1	TRBV14	CASSQGGGRCGELFF	TGTGCCAGCAGCCAAGGAGGGGGCAGGTGCGGGGAGCTGTTTTTT
13	TRBJ1-3	.	.	TRBV18	CASSPNSENTIYF	TGTGCCAGCTCACCAAACTCGGAAAACACCATATATTTT
13	TRBJ1-2	.	.	TRBV2	CASRDDSAGGYTF	TGTGCCAGCAGGGACGACTCGGCGGGGGGCTACACCTTC
15	TRBJ2-5	.	TRBD2	TRBV7-7	CASSQLGGGQETQYF	TGTGCTAGCAGCCAGCTCGGGGGGGGACAAGAGACCCAGTACTTC
15	TRBJ2-3	.	TRBD1	TRBV6-5	CASSLQGAKTDTQYF	TGTGCCAGCAGTTTACAGGGGGCTAAGACAGATACGCAGTATTTT
15	TRBJ1-6	.	.	TRBV7-5	CARSLDGGSNSPLHF	TGTGCCAGAAGCTTAGACGGGGGAAGTAATTCACCCCTCCACTTT
15	TRBJ1-2	.	.	TRBV4-1	CASSQGSAGNYGYTF	TGCGCCAGCAGCCAAGGGTCGGCGGGGAACTATGGCTACACCTTC
14	TRBJ1-2	.	.	TRBV5-6	CASSLQGLNYGYTF	TGTGCCAGCAGCTTGCAGGGGCTGAACTATGGCTACACCTTC
17	TRBJ2-3	.	.	TRBV9	CASSPRQGGIGTDTQYF	TGTGCCAGCAGCCCCCGACAGGGAGGAATTGGCACAGATACGCAGTATTTT